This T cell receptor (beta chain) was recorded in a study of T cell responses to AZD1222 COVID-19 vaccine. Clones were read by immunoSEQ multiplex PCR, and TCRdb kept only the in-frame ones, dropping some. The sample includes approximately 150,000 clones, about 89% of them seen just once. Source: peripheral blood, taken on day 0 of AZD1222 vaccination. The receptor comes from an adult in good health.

CDR3 protein: CASRGRGPKANYGYTF. As DNA, the CDR3 is TGTGCCAGCCGTGGGAGGGGCCCTAAAGCTAACTATGGCTACACCTTC. V usage is TRBV28 and J usage is TRBJ1-2; possible D gene TRBD1, 5 bases. V dropped 8 bases and J dropped 0 bases, with 19 bases sitting between them. In germline, CDR1 is MDHEN, CDR2 SYDVKM. This CDR3 region has 16 residues.